A selection of T cell receptor beta chains follows, all from one sample in a study of T-cell memory formation after mild COVID-19. MiXCR, applied by TCRdb to the 5' RACE reads, yields one record per CDR3 protein. The table records 470,000 or so distinct CDR3 sequences, around a quarter of them present only once. The sample taken for sequencing was PBMCs or a T cell subset sorted from them (not recorded which). The receptors derive from an adult woman who had mild COVID-19 (a few samples of this study predate the infection). Cell type and time point are not known. Each CDR3 is given with its conserved first and last residue.

j_call,v_call,cdr3_aa
TRBJ2-1,TRBV7-9,CASSSPGPKYNEQFF
TRBJ1-5,TRBV12-3/TRBV12-4,CASSQQDSREQPQHF
TRBJ2-6,TRBV7-8,CASSPRTPASGANVLTF
TRBJ1-3,TRBV18,CASSSDRGNTIYF
TRBJ2-3,TRBV4-2,CASSQEETAYTQYF
TRBJ2-1,TRBV9,CASSVAETRFYNEQFF
TRBJ2-5,TRBV12-3/TRBV12-4,CASSFSGVETQYF
TRBJ1-4,TRBV6-5,CASSLGRKREKLFF
TRBJ1-1,TRBV19,CASSPDDWNTEAFF
TRBJ2-1,TRBV20-1,CSARDAGGGSFNEQFF
TRBJ1-1,TRBV20-1,CSARVLTEAFF